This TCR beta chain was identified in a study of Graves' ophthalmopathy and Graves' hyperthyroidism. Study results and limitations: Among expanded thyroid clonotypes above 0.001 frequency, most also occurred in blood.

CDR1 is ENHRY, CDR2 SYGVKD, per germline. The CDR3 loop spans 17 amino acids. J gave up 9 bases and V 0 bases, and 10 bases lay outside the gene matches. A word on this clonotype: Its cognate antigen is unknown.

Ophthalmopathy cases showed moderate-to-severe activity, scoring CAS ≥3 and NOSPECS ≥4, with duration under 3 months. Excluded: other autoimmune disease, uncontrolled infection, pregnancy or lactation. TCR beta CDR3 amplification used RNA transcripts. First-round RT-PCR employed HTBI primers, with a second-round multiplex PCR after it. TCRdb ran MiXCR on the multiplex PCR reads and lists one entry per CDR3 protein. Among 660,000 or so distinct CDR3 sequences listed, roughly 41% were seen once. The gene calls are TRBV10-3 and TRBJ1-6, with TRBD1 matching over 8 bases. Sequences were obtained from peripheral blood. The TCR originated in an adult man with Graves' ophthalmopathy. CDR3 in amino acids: CAISESRGQGGVSPLHF. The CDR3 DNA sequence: TGTGCCATCAGTGAGTCTCGCGGACAGGGCGGCGTTTCACCCCTCCACTTT.